The source of this T cell receptor (beta chain) is a study of blood T cells in healthy people across ages (dated by TCRdb to about 2015). Background on the whole study: In model experiments, template switching captured roughly one uniquely barcoded TCR beta cDNA molecule for every two T cells. Using deep sequencing normalized with unique cDNA molecular identifiers, the study measured how TCR beta repertoire diversity changes with age. The donors were divided into four age groups: young (average around 15 years), middle-aged (around 37), aged (62) and long-lived (around 87). To avoid experimental bias, donors of different ages were spread randomly across the sequencing lanes. The study analyzed two additional independent replicas of 1 million unique cDNA reads from the same blood draw for two donors, one aged 18 to 30 and one aged 80 or older. General findings and caveats noted by the study authors: Compared with the aged group, more naive CD4+ T cells, fewer expanded clones and increased TCR diversity were shown by the long-lived group, suggesting age selection. As age increased, observed TCR beta diversity per million T cells dropped in a roughly linear way, and a significant reduction was already evident by age around 41. Donor CMV infection status was unknown, potentially confounding age-related changes in expanded clonotypes. Since profiling was done on bulk unsorted PBMCs, naive and antigen-experienced compartments could not be conclusively compared. Total diversity estimates from one million sequenced T cells were considered lower bounds and underestimates. The percentage of naive T cells measured by flow cytometry correlated strongly with observed TCR beta diversity.

Of note for this clonotype: The target of this receptor is not known. A much larger clone sits a single nucleotide away, making a read error possible.

Library preparation used 5' RACE. TCRdb records Illumina HiSeq 2500 as the sequencer. A second about 7 to 11 cycle PCR used a sample-barcoded 5' primer and a J-beta primer mix. A template-switch 5' adaptor carrying 12 random nucleotides introduced a unique molecular identifier onto each TCR beta cDNA molecule. At least 2.5 million CDR3-containing paired-end reads were obtained from each sample. First-strand cDNA was synthesized from all RNA with the Mint cDNA synthesis kit, primed by a TRBC-specific oligonucleotide. All cDNA was treated with uracil-DNA glycosylase and then went through a first 18-cycle PCR with the universal primers M1SS and BC2_uni_R. Regarding the original processing steps: Normalization of each sample was performed by random selection of 1 million high-quality reads, each carrying a distinct molecular identifier. Reads with shared molecular identifiers were discarded instead of being binned into consensus sequences. MiTCR, set to a Q25 quality threshold and the strictest error-elimination algorithm, was used for CDR3 identification, clonotype clustering and error correction. A nonparametric unseen species model using Euler transformation provided a lower-bound estimate of total TCR beta diversity. TCRdb handled the public reads itself, with Q25 trimming in fastp and clone calling in MiXCR, and kept productive beta chains. Entries are consolidated by CDR3 protein sequence, retaining the most common genes and DNA. The V and J calls shown here were made by TCRdb, not taken from the authors' results. Recorded for this sample are some 1.5 million distinct CDR3 sequences; approximately 39% of them occurred a single time. The ten largest clones capture 4% of the sample.

The CDR3 contains 11 residues, cysteine and phenylalanine counted. This entry keeps only the CDR3 DNA: 33 bases, framed from base 1. The germline V gene (reference sequence) sets CDR1 to MNHEY and CDR2 to SMNVEV. At the junction V is shortened by 7 bases and J by 12 bases, with 16 bases in between. The donors were some 36 Caucasian individuals from Russia, aged roughly 6 to 100 years, who were systemically healthy. Around 9.8 milliliters of peripheral blood were collected from each donor into EDTA-treated Vacutainer tubes. Ficoll-Paque density-gradient centrifugation was used to isolate PBMCs, with at least 6.5 million per sample. Total RNA, at least 5 micrograms per sample, was extracted from PBMCs with Trizol reagent. For every donor, flow cytometry on a PBMC aliquot measured the percentage of naive CD45RAhigh/CD27high T cells.

Sequencing was carried out using blood. Here the chain combines TRBV27 and TRBJ2-7; no D gene is confidently identified. The clonotype comes from a woman aged 18-35 years in good health. The bases are TGTGCCAGCAACCTACAAGAGACCCGGTACTTC. Translated, it reads CASNLQETRYF.